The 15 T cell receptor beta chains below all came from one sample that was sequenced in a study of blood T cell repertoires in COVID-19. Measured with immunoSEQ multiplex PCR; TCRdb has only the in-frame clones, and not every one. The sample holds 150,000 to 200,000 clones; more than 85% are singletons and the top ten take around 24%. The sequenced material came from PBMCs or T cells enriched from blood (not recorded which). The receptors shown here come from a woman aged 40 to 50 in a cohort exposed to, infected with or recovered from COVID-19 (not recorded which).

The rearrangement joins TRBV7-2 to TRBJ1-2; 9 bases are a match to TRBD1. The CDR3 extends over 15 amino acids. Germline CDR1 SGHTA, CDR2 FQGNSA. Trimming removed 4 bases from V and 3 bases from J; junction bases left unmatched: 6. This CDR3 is CASSYPGQGYYGYTF. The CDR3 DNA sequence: TGTGCCAGCAGCTACCCGGGACAGGGCTACTATGGCTACACCTTC.

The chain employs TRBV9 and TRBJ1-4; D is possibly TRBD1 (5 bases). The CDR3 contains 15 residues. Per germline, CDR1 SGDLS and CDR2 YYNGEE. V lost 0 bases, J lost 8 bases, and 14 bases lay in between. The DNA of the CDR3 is TGTGCCAGCAGCGTAGGTGCAGGGAGGGTCGAAAAACTGTTTTTT. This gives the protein CASSVGAGRVEKLFF.

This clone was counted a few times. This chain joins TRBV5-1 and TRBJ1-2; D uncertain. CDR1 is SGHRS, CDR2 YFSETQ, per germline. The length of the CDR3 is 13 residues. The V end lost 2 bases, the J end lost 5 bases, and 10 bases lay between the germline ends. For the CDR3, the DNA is TGCGCCAGCAGCTTTTCTTCGGGGTATGGCTACACCTTC. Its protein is CASSFSSGYGYTF.

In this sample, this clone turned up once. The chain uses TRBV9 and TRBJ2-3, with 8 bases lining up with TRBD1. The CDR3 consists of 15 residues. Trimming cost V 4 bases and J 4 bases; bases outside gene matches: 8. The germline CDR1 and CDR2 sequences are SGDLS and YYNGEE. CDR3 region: CASSLRTGRADTQYF. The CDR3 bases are TGTGCCAGCAGCCTCCGGACAGGGCGGGCAGATACGCAGTATTTT.

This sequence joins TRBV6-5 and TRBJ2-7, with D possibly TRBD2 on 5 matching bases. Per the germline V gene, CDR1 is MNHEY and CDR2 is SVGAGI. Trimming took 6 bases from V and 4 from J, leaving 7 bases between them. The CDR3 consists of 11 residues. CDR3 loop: CASRTGYEQYF. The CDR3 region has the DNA TGTGCCAGCAGGACGGGATACGAGCAGTACTTC.

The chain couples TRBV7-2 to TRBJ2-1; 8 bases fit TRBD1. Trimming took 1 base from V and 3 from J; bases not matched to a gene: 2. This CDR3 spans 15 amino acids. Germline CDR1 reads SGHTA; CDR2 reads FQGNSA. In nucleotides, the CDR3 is TGTGCCAGCAGCTTAGAAGGACAGGGCTACAATGAGCAGTTCTTC. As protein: CASSLEGQGYNEQFF.

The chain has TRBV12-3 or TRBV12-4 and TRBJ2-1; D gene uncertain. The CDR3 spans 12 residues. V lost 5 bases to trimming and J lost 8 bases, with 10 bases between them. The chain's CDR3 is CASSLQSDEQFF. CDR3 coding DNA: TGTGCCAGCAGTCTCCAGTCCGATGAGCAGTTCTTC.

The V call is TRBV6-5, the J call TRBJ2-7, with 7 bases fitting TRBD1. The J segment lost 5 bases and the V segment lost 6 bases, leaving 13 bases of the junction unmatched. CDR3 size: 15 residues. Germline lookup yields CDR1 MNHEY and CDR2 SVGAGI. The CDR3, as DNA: TGTGCCAGCAGGAAGGAATTGAGGGGGCAAAACGAGCAGTACTTC. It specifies CASRKELRGQNEQYF.

DNA for the CDR3: TGTGCCAGCAGTCCACAGGGGTATTGGGGAAACACTGAAGCTTTCTTT. Residues: CASSPQGYWGNTEAFF. This chain joins TRBV11-2 and TRBJ1-1; 7 positions agree with TRBD1. Germline CDR1 SGHAT, CDR2 FQNNGV. V trimming: 6 bases; J trimming: 2 bases; junction bases outside the gene matches: 12. This CDR3 spans 16 amino acids.

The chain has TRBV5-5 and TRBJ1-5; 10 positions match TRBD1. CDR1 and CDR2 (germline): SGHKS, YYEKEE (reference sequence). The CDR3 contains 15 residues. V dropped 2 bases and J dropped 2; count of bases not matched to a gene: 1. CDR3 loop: CASSLGTGGNQPQHF. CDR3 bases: TGTGCCAGCAGCTTAGGGACAGGGGGCAATCAGCCCCAGCATTTT.

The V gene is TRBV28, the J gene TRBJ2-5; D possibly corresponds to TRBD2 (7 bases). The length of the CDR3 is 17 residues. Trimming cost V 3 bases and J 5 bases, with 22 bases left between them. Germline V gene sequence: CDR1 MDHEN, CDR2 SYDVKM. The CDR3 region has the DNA TGTGCCAGCAGTTTGAAGCCCACTAGGGGGGGCGGGGAGACCCAGTACTTC. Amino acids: CASSLKPTRGGGETQYF.

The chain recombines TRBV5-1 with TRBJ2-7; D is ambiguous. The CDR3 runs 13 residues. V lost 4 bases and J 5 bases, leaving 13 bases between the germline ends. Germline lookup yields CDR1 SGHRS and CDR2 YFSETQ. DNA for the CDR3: TGCGCCAGCAGCCTAACATTAAGCGACGAGCAGTACTTC. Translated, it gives CASSLTLSDEQYF.

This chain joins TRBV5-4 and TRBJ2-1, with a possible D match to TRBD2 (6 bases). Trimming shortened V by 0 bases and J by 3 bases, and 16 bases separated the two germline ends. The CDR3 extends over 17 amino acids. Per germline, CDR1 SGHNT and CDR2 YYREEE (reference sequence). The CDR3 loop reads CASSLGGRETSYNEQFF. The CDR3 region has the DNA TGTGCCAGCAGCTTGGGAGGGCGGGAAACAAGCTACAATGAGCAGTTCTTC.

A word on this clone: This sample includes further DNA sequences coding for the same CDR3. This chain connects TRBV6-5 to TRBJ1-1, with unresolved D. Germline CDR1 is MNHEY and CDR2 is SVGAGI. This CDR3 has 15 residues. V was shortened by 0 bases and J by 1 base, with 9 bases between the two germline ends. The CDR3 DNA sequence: TGTGCCAGCAGTTACTCGAGACAATCGAACACTGAAGCTTTCTTT. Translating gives CASSYSRQSNTEAFF.

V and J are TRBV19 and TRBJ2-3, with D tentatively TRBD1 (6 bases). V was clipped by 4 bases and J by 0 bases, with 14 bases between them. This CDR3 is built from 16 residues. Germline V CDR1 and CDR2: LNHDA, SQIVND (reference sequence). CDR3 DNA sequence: TGTGCCAGTAGTACACCAGGGGCCTGGAGCACAGATACGCAGTATTTT. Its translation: CASSTPGAWSTDTQYF. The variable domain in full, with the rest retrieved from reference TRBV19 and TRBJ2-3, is DGGITQSPKYLFRKEGQNVTLSCEQNLNHDAMYWYRQDPGQGLRLIYYSQIVNDFQKGDIAEGYSVSREKKESFPLTVTSAQKNPTAFYLCASSTPGAWSTDTQYFGPGTRLTVL.